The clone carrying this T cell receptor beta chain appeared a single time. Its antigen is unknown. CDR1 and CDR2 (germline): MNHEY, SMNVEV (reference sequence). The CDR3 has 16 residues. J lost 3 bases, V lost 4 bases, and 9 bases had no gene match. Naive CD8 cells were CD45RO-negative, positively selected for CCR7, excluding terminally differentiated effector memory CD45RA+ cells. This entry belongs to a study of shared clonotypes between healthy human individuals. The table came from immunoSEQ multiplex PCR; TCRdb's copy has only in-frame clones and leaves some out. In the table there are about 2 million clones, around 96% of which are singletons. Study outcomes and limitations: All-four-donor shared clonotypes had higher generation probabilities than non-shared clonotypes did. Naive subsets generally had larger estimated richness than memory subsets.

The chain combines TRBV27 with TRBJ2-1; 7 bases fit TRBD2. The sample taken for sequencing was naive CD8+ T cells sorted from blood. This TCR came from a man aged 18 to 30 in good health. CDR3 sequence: CASSSLGRRSYNEQFF. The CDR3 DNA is TGTGCCAGCAGTTCTCTCGGGAGGCGGAGCTACAATGAGCAGTTCTTC.